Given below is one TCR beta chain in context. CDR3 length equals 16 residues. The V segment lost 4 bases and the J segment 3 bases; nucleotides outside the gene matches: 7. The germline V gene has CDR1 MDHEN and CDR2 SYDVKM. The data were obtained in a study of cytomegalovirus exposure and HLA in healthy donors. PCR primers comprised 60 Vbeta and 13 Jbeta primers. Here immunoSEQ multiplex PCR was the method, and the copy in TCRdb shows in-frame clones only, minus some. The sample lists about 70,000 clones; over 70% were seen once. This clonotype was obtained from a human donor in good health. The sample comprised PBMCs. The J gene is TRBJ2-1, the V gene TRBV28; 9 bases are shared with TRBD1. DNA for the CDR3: TGTGCCAGCAGTTCCTCCGGACAGGGGCACTACAATGAGCAGTTCTTC. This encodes CASSSSGQGHYNEQFF.